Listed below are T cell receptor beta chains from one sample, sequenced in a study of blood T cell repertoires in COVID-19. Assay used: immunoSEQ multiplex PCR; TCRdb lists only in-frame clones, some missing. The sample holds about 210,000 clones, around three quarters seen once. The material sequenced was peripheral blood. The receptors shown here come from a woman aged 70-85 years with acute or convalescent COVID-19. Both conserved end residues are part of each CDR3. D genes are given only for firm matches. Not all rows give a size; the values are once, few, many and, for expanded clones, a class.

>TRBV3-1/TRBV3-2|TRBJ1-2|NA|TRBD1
TGTGCCAGCAGCCAGGATTGGACAGGGTCGGCTGGCTACACCTTC
CASSQDWTGSAGYTF
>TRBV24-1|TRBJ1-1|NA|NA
TGTGCCACCATCGACAGCCAGAACACTGAAGCTTTCTTT
CATIDSQNTEAFF
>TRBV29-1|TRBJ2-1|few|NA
TGCAGCGCTGGGGAGCCACGAACCATCAATGAGCAGTTCTTC
CSAGEPRTINEQFF
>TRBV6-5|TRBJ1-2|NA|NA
TGTGCCAGCATGTTTGTCTCTGCGGGGGGCTACACCTTC
CASMFVSAGGYTF
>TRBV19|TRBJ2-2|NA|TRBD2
TGTGCCAGTAGCGGGCTAGCGGGAACGACCGGGGAGCTGTTTTTT
CASSGLAGTTGELFF
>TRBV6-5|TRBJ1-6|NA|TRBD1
TGTGCCAGCAGTACAAGACAGGGAACTCCCCTCCACTTT
CASSTRQGTPLHF
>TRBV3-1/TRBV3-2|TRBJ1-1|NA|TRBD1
TGTGCCAGCAGCTTGGGACAGGGAGGCACTGAAGCTTTCTTT
CASSLGQGGTEAFF
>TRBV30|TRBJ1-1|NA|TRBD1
TGTGCCTGGACCGACGACGGGACAGGGAACACTGAAGCTTTCTTT
CAWTDDGTGNTEAFF
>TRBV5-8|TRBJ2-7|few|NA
TGTGCCAGCAGCTTTGGGGCAGGGGATAGTTTCTTC
CASSFGAGDSFF
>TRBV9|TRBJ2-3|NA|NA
TGTGCCAGCAGCGCCCTGATAGGGGGTAAGGGTAGTCATACGCAGTATTTT
CASSALIGGKGSHTQYF
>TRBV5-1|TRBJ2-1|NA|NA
TGCGCCAGCAGCTTTAATCCCGGGAATGAGCAGTTCTTC
CASSFNPGNEQFF
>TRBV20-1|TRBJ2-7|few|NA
TGCAGTGCTAGAGATTATTACGAGCAGTACTTC
CSARDYYEQYF
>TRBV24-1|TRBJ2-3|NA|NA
TGTGCCACCAGTGACCCCCTAGTTTTGGAGACGCAGTATTTT
CATSDPLVLETQYF
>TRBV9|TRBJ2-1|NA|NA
TGTGCCAGCAGCGTCGGCAGGGTTTACAATGAGCAGTTCTTC
CASSVGRVYNEQFF
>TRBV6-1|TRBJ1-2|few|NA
TGTGCCAGCAGTGAGGCAAACTATGGCTACACCTTC
CASSEANYGYTF
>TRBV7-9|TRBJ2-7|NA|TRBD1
TGTGCCAGCAGCATGCGACAGGGTGTGGGCGAGCAGTACTTC
CASSMRQGVGEQYF
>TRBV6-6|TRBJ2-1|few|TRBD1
TGTGCCAGCATATGGGACAGGGGTAGGTATGAGCAGTTCTTC
CASIWDRGRYEQFF
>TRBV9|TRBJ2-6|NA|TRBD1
TGTGCCAGCAGCGTAGAGGACAGGATCATTGCGCTCACTGGGGCCAACGTCCTGACTTTC
CASSVEDRIIALTGANVLTF
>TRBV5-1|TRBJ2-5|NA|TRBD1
TGCGCCAGCAGCCATGGACAGGGGGCGGCAGAGACCCAGTACTTC
CASSHGQGAAETQYF
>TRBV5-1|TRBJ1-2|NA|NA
TGCGCCAGCAGTACTCAGGGAAGGGGCTCGGGCTACACCTTC
CASSTQGRGSGYTF
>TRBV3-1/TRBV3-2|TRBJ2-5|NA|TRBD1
TGTGCCAGCAGCCAAGATAGGGCAGGGGGCGAGGAGACCCAGTACTTC
CASSQDRAGGEETQYF
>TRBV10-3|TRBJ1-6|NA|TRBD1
TGTGCCATCACCCAGGGGGATGGTTCACCCCTCCACTTT
CAITQGDGSPLHF
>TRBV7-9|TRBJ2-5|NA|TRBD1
TGTGCCAGCAGGGGACAGCCCCAAGAGACCCAGTACTTC
CASRGQPQETQYF
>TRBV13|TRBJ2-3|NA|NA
TGTGCCAGCAGCTTTCTTACTAGCACAGATACGCAGTATTTT
CASSFLTSTDTQYF
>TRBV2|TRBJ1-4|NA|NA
TGTGCCAGCAGGAGGACTGACCCTAATGAAAAACTGTTTTTT
CASRRTDPNEKLFF
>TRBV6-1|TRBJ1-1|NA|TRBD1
TGTGCCAGCAGTGCCCTTCCCAGGGGGCGGCAAACTGAAGCTTTCTTT
CASSALPRGRQTEAFF
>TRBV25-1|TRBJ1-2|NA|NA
TGTGCCAGCAGTCGCGGGGGTTGGTACACCTTC
CASSRGGWYTF
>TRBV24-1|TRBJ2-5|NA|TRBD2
TGTGCCACCAGTGAACCCAGCGGGGCGGCCGGGGGGGAGACCCAGTACTTC
CATSEPSGAAGGETQYF
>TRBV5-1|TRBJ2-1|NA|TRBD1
TGCGCCAGCAGCCGCGGGACAGGGGGTGCGAATGAGCAGTTCTTC
CASSRGTGGANEQFF
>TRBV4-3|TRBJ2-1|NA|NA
TGCGCCAGCAGCCAAGTGAGGGCGAACCCCTACAATGAGCAGTTCTTC
CASSQVRANPYNEQFF
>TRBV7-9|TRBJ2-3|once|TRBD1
TGTGCCAGCAGCTTAAACCAGGGGGCTGGAGATACGCAGTATTTT
CASSLNQGAGDTQYF
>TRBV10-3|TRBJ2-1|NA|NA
TGTGCCATCAGGGGGGACTCCGCGACGGAGCAGTTCTTC
CAIRGDSATEQFF
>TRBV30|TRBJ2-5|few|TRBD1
TGTGCCTGGAGTATCGGGACAGGGATAGTACAGACCCAGTACTTC
CAWSIGTGIVQTQYF
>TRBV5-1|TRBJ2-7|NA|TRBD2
TGCGCCAGCTCCCGATCACTAGCGGGTGTGGGTCACGAGCAGTACTTC
CASSRSLAGVGHEQYF
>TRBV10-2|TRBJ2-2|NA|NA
TGCGCCAGCAAGGGGTCCGGGTTAACCGGGGAGCTGTTTTTT
CASKGSGLTGELFF
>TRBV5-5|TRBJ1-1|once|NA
TGTGCCAGCAGCTTGGGGGCGTACATGAACACTGAAGCTTTCTTT
CASSLGAYMNTEAFF
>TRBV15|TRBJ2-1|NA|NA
TGTGCCACCAGCCTTGGACTAACCTACAATGAGCAGTTCTTC
CATSLGLTYNEQFF
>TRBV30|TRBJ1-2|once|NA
TGTGCCTGGAGCCGTACTACAGGGAGCTACACCTTC
CAWSRTTGSYTF
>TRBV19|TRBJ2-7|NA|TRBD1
TGTGCCAGTAGTATTTCTCAGGGGGCGAGGGAGCAGTACTTC
CASSISQGAREQYF
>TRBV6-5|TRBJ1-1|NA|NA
TGTGCCAGCATTTCACAGGGTGGTGCTTTCTTT
CASISQGGAFF
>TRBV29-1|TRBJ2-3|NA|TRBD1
TGCAGCGTTGACCGGGACAGGGCTGAAGATACGCAGTATTTT
CSVDRDRAEDTQYF
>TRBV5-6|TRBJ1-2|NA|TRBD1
TGTGCCAGCACCCTAGGGACAGCCAACTATGGCTACACCTTC
CASTLGTANYGYTF
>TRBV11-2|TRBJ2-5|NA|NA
TGTGCCAGCAGCCCAGGGCGTAGCAGTTTTCAAGAGACCCAGTACTTC
CASSPGRSSFQETQYF
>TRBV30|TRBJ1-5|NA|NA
TGTGCCTGGAGTGTACGTGGCAGGGGAATTAATCAGCCCCAGCATTTT
CAWSVRGRGINQPQHF
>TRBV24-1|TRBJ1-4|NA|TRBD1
TGTGCCACCAGTGATTCCCGGACAGGTAATGAAAAACTGTTTTTT
CATSDSRTGNEKLFF
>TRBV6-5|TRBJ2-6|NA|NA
TGTGCCAGCAGAGAGGTCTTCTCTGGGGCCAACGTCCTGACTTTC
CASREVFSGANVLTF
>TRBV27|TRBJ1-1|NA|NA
TGTGCCAGCAGTTTATACGGAGCGGGACGGACAAAGAACACTGAAGCTTTCTTT
CASSLYGAGRTKNTEAFF
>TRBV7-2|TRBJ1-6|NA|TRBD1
TGTGCCAGCAGCTGGGGACAGGCCAATTCACCCCTCCACTTT
CASSWGQANSPLHF
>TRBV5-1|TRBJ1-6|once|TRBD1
TGCGCCAGCAGCTTGGTTGGAGGACAGGGGGCCAATTCACCCCTCCACTTT
CASSLVGGQGANSPLHF
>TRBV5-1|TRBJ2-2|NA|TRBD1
TGCGCCAGCCATTCAGGGGGCGGAAACACCGGGGAGCTGTTTTTT
CASHSGGGNTGELFF
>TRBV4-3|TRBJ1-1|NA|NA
TGCGCCAGCAGCCAAGTGGGGGCCGGGACAATGAACACTGAAGCTTTCTTT
CASSQVGAGTMNTEAFF
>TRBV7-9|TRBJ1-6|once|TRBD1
TGTGCCAGCAGCTTGTTTGGCAGGGGGTATGATTCACCCCTCCACTTT
CASSLFGRGYDSPLHF
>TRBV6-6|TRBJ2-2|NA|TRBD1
TGTGCCAGCAGTCCTGGACAGGGGGCCGTCGTGGCCGGGGAGCTGTTTTTT
CASSPGQGAVVAGELFF
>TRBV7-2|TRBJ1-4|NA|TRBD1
TGTGCCAGCAGCGAGTCGGGACAGTTTAATGGAAAACTGTTTTTT
CASSESGQFNGKLFF
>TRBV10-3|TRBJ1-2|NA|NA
TGTGCCATCAGACCCGACAGCGCTAACTATGGCTACACCTTC
CAIRPDSANYGYTF
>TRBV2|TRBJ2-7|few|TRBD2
TGTGCCAGCAGACATAGCGGGGATTCCTACGAGCAGTACTTC
CASRHSGDSYEQYF
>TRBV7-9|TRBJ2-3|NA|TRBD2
TGTGCCAGCAGCTCGCCCGGGACTACCACAGATACGCAGTATTTT
CASSSPGTTTDTQYF
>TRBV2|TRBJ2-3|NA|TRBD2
TGTGCCAGTCTCGGGGGGGCCGGCACAGATACGCAGTATTTT
CASLGGAGTDTQYF
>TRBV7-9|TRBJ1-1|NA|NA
TGTGCCAGCAGCCTCCAGGGAGGGGTCACTGAAGCTTTCTTT
CASSLQGGVTEAFF
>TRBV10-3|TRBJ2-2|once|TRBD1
TGTGCCATCAGTGACCGGACAGGGCATAACACCGGGGAGCTGTTTTTT
CAISDRTGHNTGELFF